A selection of T cell receptor beta chains follows, all from one sample in a study of blood T cells in healthy people across ages. TCRdb used MiXCR to reprocess the 5' RACE reads, holding one entry per CDR3 protein. Among hundreds of thousands of distinct CDR3 sequences, under 65% were seen once, and the ten largest hold roughly 13%. The material sequenced was blood. Receptors originate from a woman of 80 years or more in good health. Both conserved end residues are part of each CDR3. Fields, in order: V gene, D gene, CDR3 length, J gene, clone size, CDR3 protein, CDR3 DNA. The D gene is left open where the match is weak. The size of a clone is reported for some rows only, either as once, few or many, or as a class for expanded clones.

TRBV12-3/TRBV12-4,TRBD2,14,TRBJ2-1,many,CASRAGLAGGRQFF,TGTGCCAGCAGAGCGGGACTAGCGGGGGGGCGACAGTTCTTC
TRBV29-1,.,13,TRBJ1-1,many,CSVVGGGNTEAFF,TGCAGCGTTGTGGGGGGGGGGAACACTGAAGCTTTCTTT
TRBV18,.,11,TRBJ1-1,.,CAGSPGSQRFF,TGTGCCGGCTCACCCGGATCACAGCGTTTCTTT
TRBV20-1,.,14,TRBJ2-5,many,CSPRTGREWETQYF,TGCAGTCCACGGACAGGGAGGGAATGGGAGACCCAGTACTTC
TRBV7-2,TRBD1,15,TRBJ2-7,many,CASSKGQGTFYEQYF,TGTGCCAGCAGCAAGGGACAGGGGACTTTCTACGAGCAGTACTTC
TRBV20-1,TRBD2,15,TRBJ2-1,.,CSARKSGTPFGEQFF,TGCAGTGCCAGAAAGAGCGGGACTCCCTTTGGTGAGCAGTTCTTC
TRBV28,TRBD2,15,TRBJ2-7,.,CASSLAAGGLYEQYF,TGTGCCAGCAGTTTAGCAGCGGGAGGACTATACGAGCAGTACTTC
TRBV6-5,TRBD1,15,TRBJ2-7,many,CASSYRRTGSYEQYF,TGTGCCAGCAGTTACCGGAGGACAGGCTCCTACGAGCAGTACTTC
TRBV4-2,.,16,TRBJ2-3,.,CASSHPWGLFTDTQYF,TGTGCCAGCAGCCACCCTTGGGGTTTGTTCACAGATACGCAGTATTTT
TRBV9,TRBD2,15,TRBJ2-2,once,CASSVVSSGARELFF,TGTGCCAGCAGCGTAGTGTCCAGCGGGGCCAGGGAGCTGTTTTTT
TRBV20-1,.,13,TRBJ1-5,many,CSARSGGNQPQHF,TGCAGTGCTAGATCAGGCGGCAATCAGCCCCAGCATTTT
TRBV12-3/TRBV12-4,.,13,TRBJ2-5,.,CASGIPSKETQYF,TGTGCCAGCGGCATCCCAAGCAAAGAGACCCAGTACTTC
TRBV11-2,.,13,TRBJ2-3,few,CASSTGIRGTQYF,TGTGCCAGCAGCACCGGGATCCGGGGTACGCAGTATTTT
TRBV5-5,.,13,TRBJ2-1,many,CASSLAEFAEQFF,TGTGCCAGCAGCTTGGCCGAGTTCGCTGAGCAGTTCTTC
TRBV2,.,16,TRBJ2-3,.,CASSESVAWAADTQYF,TGTGCCAGCAGTGAATCGGTCGCGTGGGCCGCAGATACGCAGTATTTT
TRBV10-3,TRBD2,15,TRBJ2-7,.,CAISEGREGRGEQYF,TGTGCCATCAGTGAAGGGCGGGAGGGCCGAGGAGAGCAGTACTTC
TRBV9,.,13,TRBJ2-1,many,CASSVGRAEEQFF,TGTGCCAGCAGCGTAGGGCGGGCAGAGGAGCAGTTCTTC
TRBV18,.,15,TRBJ2-5,many,CASSRASRLLETQYF,TGTGCCAGCTCACGGGCGTCGAGGCTTTTAGAGACCCAGTACTTC
TRBV7-2,.,14,TRBJ2-5,once,CASSANGDQETQYF,TGTGCCAGCAGTGCAAACGGAGACCAAGAGACCCAGTACTTC
TRBV29-1,.,11,TRBJ1-4,.,CSVVTVGKLFF,TGCAGCGTTGTAACAGTTGGAAAACTGTTTTTT
TRBV15,.,12,TRBJ2-4,once,CATSREDYIQYF,TGTGCCACCAGCAGAGAAGACTACATTCAGTACTTC